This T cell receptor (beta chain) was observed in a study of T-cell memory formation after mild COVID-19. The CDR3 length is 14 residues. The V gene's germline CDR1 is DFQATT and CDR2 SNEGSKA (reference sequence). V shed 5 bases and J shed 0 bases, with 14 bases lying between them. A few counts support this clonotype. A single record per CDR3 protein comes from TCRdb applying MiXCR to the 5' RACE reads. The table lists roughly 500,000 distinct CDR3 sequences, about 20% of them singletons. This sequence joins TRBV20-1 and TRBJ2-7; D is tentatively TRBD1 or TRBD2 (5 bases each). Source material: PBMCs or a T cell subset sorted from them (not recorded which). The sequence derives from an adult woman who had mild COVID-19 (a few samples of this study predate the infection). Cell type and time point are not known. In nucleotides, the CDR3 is TGCAGTGCTGGGGCCCTAGCTGACTCCTACGAGCAGTACTTC. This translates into CSAGALADSYEQYF.